A single T cell receptor (beta chain) is shown here with its context. The record originates from a study of blood T cell repertoires in COVID-19. Study at large: Nucleic acid was either cDNA or gDNA, and it came from T cells, B-cell-depleted T cells, or PBMCs.

Germline CDR1 is KGHSY and CDR2 is FQNENV. This CDR3 spans 15 amino acids. Deletions cut 4 bases from V and 6 bases from J, with 18 bases between. The method was immunoSEQ multiplex PCR; TCRdb's version includes in-frame clones alone and lacks a portion of them. The data contain 190,000 or so clones, around 85% of them seen just once; the ten biggest clones take up roughly 9.2%. This TCR came from a woman of 80 years or more with acute or convalescent COVID-19. The chain couples TRBV16 to TRBJ1-2, with D perhaps matching TRBD1 (5 bases). The sequencing sample was made of peripheral blood. CDR3 in amino acids: CASSPLLDTPNGYTF. The CDR3 region has the DNA TGTGCCAGCAGCCCGCTATTGGACACCCCAAATGGCTACACCTTC. The full variable domain, rest sourced from reference TRBV16 and TRBJ1-2, is GEEVAQTPKHLVRGEGQKAKLYCAPIKGHSYVFWYQQVLKNEFKFLISFQNENVFDETGMPKERFSAKCLPNSPCSLEIQATKLEDSAVYFCASSPLLDTPNGYTFGSGTRLTVV.